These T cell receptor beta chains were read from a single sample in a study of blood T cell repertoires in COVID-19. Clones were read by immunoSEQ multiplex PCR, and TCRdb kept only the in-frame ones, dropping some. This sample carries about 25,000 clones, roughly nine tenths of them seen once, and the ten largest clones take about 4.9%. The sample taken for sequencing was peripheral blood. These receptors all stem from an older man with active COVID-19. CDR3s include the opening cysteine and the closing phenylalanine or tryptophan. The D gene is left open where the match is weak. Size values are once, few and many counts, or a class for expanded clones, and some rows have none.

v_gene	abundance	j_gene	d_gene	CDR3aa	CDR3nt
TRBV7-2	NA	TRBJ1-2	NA	CASSPGQNYGYTF	TGTGCCAGCAGCCCTGGACAGAACTATGGCTACACCTTC
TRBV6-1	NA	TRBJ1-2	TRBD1	CASSEGGQPNYGYTF	TGTGCCAGCAGTGAAGGGGGACAGCCAAACTATGGCTACACCTTC
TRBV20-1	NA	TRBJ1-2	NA	CSASPKTVNYGYTF	TGCAGCGCTAGTCCGAAGACAGTTAACTATGGCTACACCTTC
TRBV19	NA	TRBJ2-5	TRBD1	CASSIGQGETQYF	TGTGCCAGTAGTATCGGACAGGGTGAGACCCAGTACTTC
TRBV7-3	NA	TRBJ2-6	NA	CASSLSYSGANVLTF	TGTGCCAGCAGCTTATCGTACTCTGGGGCCAACGTCCTGACTTTC
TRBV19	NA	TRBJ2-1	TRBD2	CASSRLAGGRYNEQFF	TGTGCCAGTAGTAGACTAGCGGGGGGGCGCTACAATGAGCAGTTCTTC
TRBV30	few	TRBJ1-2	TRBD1	CAWTRQGGYGYTF	TGTGCCTGGACCAGACAGGGGGGCTATGGCTACACCTTC
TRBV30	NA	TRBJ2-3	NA	CAWSFRLTDTQYF	TGTGCCTGGAGTTTCAGACTCACAGATACGCAGTATTTT
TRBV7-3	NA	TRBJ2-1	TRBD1	CASSEGQSSYNEQFF	TGTGCCAGCAGCGAGGGACAGAGCTCCTACAATGAGCAGTTCTTC
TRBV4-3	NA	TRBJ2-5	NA	CASSQGGGRPETQYF	TGCGCCAGCAGCCAAGGGGGGGGGCGGCCAGAGACCCAGTACTTC
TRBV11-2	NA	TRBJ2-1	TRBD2	CASSLSVSGGGDEQFF	TGTGCCAGCAGCTTAAGCGTCAGCGGGGGAGGGGATGAGCAGTTCTTC
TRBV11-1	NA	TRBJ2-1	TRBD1	CASSLRDSLYNEQFF	TGTGCCAGCAGCCTCCGGGACAGTTTATACAATGAGCAGTTCTTC
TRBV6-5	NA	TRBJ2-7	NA	CASSYQRGRGYEQYF	TGTGCCAGCAGTTACCAACGGGGCAGGGGCTACGAGCAGTACTTC
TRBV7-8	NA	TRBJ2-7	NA	CASSFDARRDTFYEQYF	TGTGCCAGCAGCTTTGACGCGCGGAGGGATACTTTTTACGAGCAGTACTTC
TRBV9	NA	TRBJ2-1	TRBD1	CASSVVGTGYNEQFF	TGTGCCAGCAGCGTAGTCGGGACAGGGTACAATGAGCAGTTCTTC
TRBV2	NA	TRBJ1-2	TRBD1	CASSDAQGVRYTF	TGTGCCAGCAGTGACGCTCAGGGGGTTCGCTACACCTTC
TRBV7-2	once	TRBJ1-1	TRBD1	CASSLPGQAMVAFF	TGTGCCAGCAGCTTACCGGGACAGGCAATGGTAGCTTTCTTT
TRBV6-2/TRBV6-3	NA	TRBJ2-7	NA	CASSSGFYEQYF	TGTGCCAGCAGTTCAGGGTTCTACGAGCAGTACTTC
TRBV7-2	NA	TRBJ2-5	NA	CASSPVPGQYF	TGTGCCAGCAGCCCCGTCCCGGGCCAGTACTTC
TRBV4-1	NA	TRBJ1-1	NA	CASSRQVNTEAFF	TGCGCCAGCAGCCGGCAGGTGAACACTGAAGCTTTCTTT
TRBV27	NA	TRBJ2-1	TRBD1	CASSSTGDPGDNEQFF	TGTGCCAGCAGCAGCACAGGGGACCCTGGGGACAATGAGCAGTTCTTC
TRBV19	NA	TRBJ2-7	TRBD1	CASSINPGQGYEQYF	TGTGCCAGTAGTATAAACCCGGGACAGGGCTACGAGCAGTACTTC
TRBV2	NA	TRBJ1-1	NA	CASRLGEAIMNTEAFF	TGTGCCAGCAGATTAGGGGAGGCGATCATGAACACTGAAGCTTTCTTT
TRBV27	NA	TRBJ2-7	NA	CASSNSVSSYEQYF	TGTGCCAGTTCGAACTCCGTTAGCTCCTACGAGCAGTACTTC
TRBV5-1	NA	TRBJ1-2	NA	CASSPRPGDGYTF	TGCGCCAGCAGCCCCCGTCCGGGAGATGGCTACACCTTC
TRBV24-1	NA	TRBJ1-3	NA	CATIPGVSSGNTIYF	TGTGCCACCATTCCGGGGGTTAGCTCTGGAAACACCATATATTTT
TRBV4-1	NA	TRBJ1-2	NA	CASSRLDTNYGYTF	TGCGCCAGCAGCCGGTTGGACACTAACTATGGCTACACCTTC
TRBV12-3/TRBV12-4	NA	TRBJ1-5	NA	CASSIGQNQPQHF	TGTGCCAGCAGCATAGGACAGAATCAGCCCCAGCATTTT
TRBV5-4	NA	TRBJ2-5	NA	CASSPSPETQYF	TGTGCCAGCAGCCCATCCCCAGAGACCCAGTACTTC